This passage covers 8 T cell receptor beta chains from one sample sequenced in a study of shared clonotypes between healthy human individuals. Repertoires were generated with immunoSEQ multiplex PCR, while TCRdb's copy carries only in-frame clones and drops some. The repertoire holds about 2 million clones, with about 94% as singletons. Naivety among CD8 cells was defined by CD45RO negativity and positive CCR7 selection, thereby excluding terminally differentiated effector memory CD45RA+ cells. Sequencing was performed on naive CD8+ T cells sorted from blood. These receptors originate from a man aged 18-30 years in good health.

V is TRBV7-9 and J is TRBJ1-4; D is possibly TRBD1 (6 bases). Germline V CDR1 and CDR2: SEHNR, FQNEAQ (reference sequence). Trimming removed 4 bases from V and 6 bases from J, with 15 bases in between. CDR3 size: 15 residues. The CDR3 loop is CASSSEQGRDEKLFF. DNA of the CDR3: TGTGCCAGCAGCTCCGAGCAGGGGAGGGATGAAAAACTGTTTTTT.

This chain uses TRBV13 with TRBJ2-7, with a weak D call TRBD1 (6 bases). Germline V gives CDR1 PRHDT, CDR2 FYEKMQ (reference sequence). This CDR3 is built from 14 residues. The V gene lost 6 bases and the J gene lost 4 bases, with 16 bases spanning the gap. CDR3 in DNA: TGTGCCAGCAGGGAAGGGGGAATCTCGTACGAGCAGTACTTC. Encoded protein: CASREGGISYEQYF. Complete variable domain (other parts from reference TRBV13 and TRBJ2-7): AAGVIQSPRHLIKEKRETATLKCYPIPRHDTVYWYQQGPGQDPQFLISFYEKMQSDKGSIPDRFSAQQFSDYHSELNMSSLELGDSALYFCASREGGISYEQYFGPGTRLTVT.

The chain uses TRBV5-4 and TRBJ2-1; D is perhaps TRBD2 (5 bases). The germline CDR1 and CDR2 sequences are SGHNT and YYREEE (reference sequence). With 4 bases removed from V and 4 bases from J, the gap between germline ends came to 15 bases. This CDR3 spans 15 amino acids. In nucleotides, the CDR3 is TGTGCCAGCAGCCTTCCCGGAGGAGGATACAATGAGCAGTTCTTC. Protein sequence: CASSLPGGGYNEQFF.

V usage is TRBV6-5 and J usage is TRBJ2-2; D may correspond to TRBD1 or TRBD2 (5 bases each). Germline CDR1 is MNHEY and CDR2 is SVGAGI. With 6 bases removed from V and 3 bases from J, the gap between germline ends came to 8 bases. The CDR3 has 13 amino acids. The CDR3 loop reads CASSWDHTGELFF. The CDR3 nucleotides are TGTGCCAGCAGCTGGGACCACACCGGGGAGCTGTTTTTT.

V and J are TRBV6-5 and TRBJ1-1, with no clear D. CDR1 and CDR2 (germline): MNHEY, SVGAGI. The length of the CDR3 is 15 residues. Between the trimmed V and J ends, which lost 0 bases and 0 bases, there was a span of 8 bases. CDR3 coding DNA: TGTGCCAGCAGTTACTCGGGTGATCTGAACACTGAAGCTTTCTTT. Its protein product is CASSYSGDLNTEAFF.

This clone was detected once. The V and J genes are TRBV2 and TRBJ2-1, with D tentatively TRBD2 (6 bases). The CDR3 consists of 14 residues. Trimming pared 11 bases from V and 0 bases from J, leaving 14 bases between. Germline assignment: CDR1 SNHLY and CDR2 FYNNEI. CDR3: CAGVYGGSYNEQFF. CDR3 nucleotide sequence: TGTGCCGGCGTTTACGGGGGCTCCTACAATGAGCAGTTCTTC.

Comments on this clone: The junction does not match germline at one end; this may be a read error. The CDR3 loop reads CASRLGAPYGYTF. CDR3 nucleotides: TGCGCCAGCCGCTTGGGGGCCCCATATGGCTACACCTTC. The J gene is TRBJ1-2, the V gene TRBV5-1; perhaps TRBD1 as D (6 bases). CDR3 size: 13 residues. CDR1 SGHRS and CDR2 YFSETQ come from the germline V gene.

CDR3 bases: TGTGCCAGCAGTGAAGCAGCGGGCAGAGCCTACGAGCAGTACTTC. Encoded protein: CASSEAAGRAYEQYF. V is TRBV2 and J is TRBJ2-7; a weak D match, TRBD2 (6 bases). V was shortened by 0 bases and J by 2 bases, with 11 bases between the two germline ends. The V gene's germline CDR1 is SNHLY and CDR2 FYNNEI. CDR3 length: 15 residues.